Listed below are T cell receptor beta chains from one sample, sequenced in a study of cytomegalovirus exposure and HLA in healthy donors. Profiled with immunoSEQ multiplex PCR; TCRdb holds only in-frame clones, not every one. Of more than 150,000 clones listed, 65% to 85% were seen once; the top ten hold 1.4%. The sequencing input was PBMCs. These receptors came from a girl aged 10-17 years in good health and CMV-seropositive. Each CDR3 is given with its conserved first and last residue. The D gene is left open where the match is weak. A clone size is listed for some rows: how often the clone was seen (once, few, many), or a class if it is expanded.

abundance	v_gene	j_gene	d_gene	CDR3aa	CDR3nt
-	TRBV7-2	TRBJ1-2	-	CASSLTVPGGYGYTF	TGTGCCAGCAGCTTGACAGTCCCCGGGGGCTATGGCTACACCTTC
-	TRBV7-8	TRBJ2-7	-	CASSDTELDYEQYF	TGTGCCAGCAGCGACACCGAACTTGACTACGAGCAGTACTTC
-	TRBV25-1	TRBJ1-4	TRBD1	CASRAVRQGKLFF	TGTGCCAGCAGAGCCGTCCGACAGGGAAAACTGTTTTTT
-	TRBV7-6	TRBJ2-1	-	CASSLVAEGGGGYNEQFF	TGTGCCAGCAGCTTAGTGGCGGAGGGCGGAGGAGGGTACAATGAGCAGTTCTTC
-	TRBV30	TRBJ2-3	TRBD2	CAFSLAGLRTDTQYF	TGTGCCTTCTCACTAGCGGGACTACGCACAGATACGCAGTATTTT
-	TRBV12-5	TRBJ2-3	TRBD2	CASGPGLAGAPDTQYF	TGTGCTAGTGGTCCGGGACTAGCGGGAGCCCCCGATACGCAGTATTTT
-	TRBV27	TRBJ2-1	-	CASRASGGISYNEQFF	TGTGCCAGCAGGGCTAGTGGGGGGATATCCTACAATGAGCAGTTCTTC
-	TRBV5-1	TRBJ2-5	-	CASSSPGLEETQYF	TGCGCCAGCAGCTCACCAGGGCTGGAAGAGACCCAGTACTTC
-	TRBV30	TRBJ1-1	-	CAWNKGRGTEAFF	TGTGCCTGGAACAAGGGCCGGGGCACTGAAGCTTTCTTT
-	TRBV4-2	TRBJ2-5	-	CASSQDTNGQETQYF	TGTGCCAGCAGCCAAGATACGAACGGGCAAGAGACCCAGTACTTC
-	TRBV5-1	TRBJ2-7	-	CASSLAGTSYEQYF	TGCGCCAGCAGCTTGGCTGGGACTTCCTACGAGCAGTACTTC
-	TRBV29-1	TRBJ2-5	-	CSVEVGGLETQYF	TGCAGCGTTGAAGTTGGGGGCTTAGAGACCCAGTACTTC
once	TRBV6-5	TRBJ2-2	-	CASSYSSVTGELFF	TGTGCCAGCAGTTACTCGAGCGTGACCGGGGAGCTGTTTTTT
few	TRBV6-5	TRBJ2-7	TRBD2	CASSYQAGGGNEQYF	TGTGCCAGCAGTTACCAAGCGGGAGGGGGGAACGAGCAGTACTTC
few	TRBV5-1	TRBJ1-1	-	CASSLQGTEAFF	TGCGCCAGCAGCTTGCAGGGCACTGAAGCTTTCTTT
once	TRBV9	TRBJ2-7	TRBD1	CASSRQGDASSYEQYF	TGTGCCAGCAGCCGACAGGGCGACGCGAGCTCCTACGAGCAGTACTTC
-	TRBV27	TRBJ2-6	-	CASSLFPSGSGANVLTF	TGTGCCAGCAGTTTATTCCCCAGCGGGTCTGGGGCCAACGTCCTGACTTTC
-	TRBV7-6	TRBJ1-5	-	CASSFGGAQPQHF	TGTGCCAGCAGCTTTGGAGGGGCTCAGCCCCAGCATTTT
-	TRBV5-6	TRBJ1-6	-	CASSPLSGGSPLHF	TGTGCCAGCAGCCCACTATCAGGAGGCTCACCCCTCCACTTT
-	TRBV11-2	TRBJ1-1	-	CASSPLTRWDTEAFF	TGTGCCAGCAGCCCACTTACGCGGTGGGACACTGAAGCTTTCTTT
-	TRBV2	TRBJ2-7	-	CASSDATIVYEQYF	TGTGCCAGCAGTGACGCGACAATCGTCTACGAGCAGTACTTC
few	TRBV5-1	TRBJ1-2	-	CASSLDGKGYTF	TGCGCCAGCAGCTTGGACGGGAAAGGCTACACCTTC
-	TRBV25-1	TRBJ2-5	TRBD2	CASSEFSGNWETQYF	TGTGCCAGCAGTGAATTCAGCGGGAATTGGGAGACCCAGTACTTC
-	TRBV5-1	TRBJ2-2	TRBD2	CASSPVAGGWNTGELFF	TGCGCCAGCAGCCCCGTAGCGGGAGGGTGGAACACCGGGGAGCTGTTTTTT
-	TRBV5-1	TRBJ2-5	TRBD2	CASSGIAGDGAEETQYF	TGCGCCAGCAGCGGAATAGCGGGAGACGGGGCTGAAGAGACCCAGTACTTC
-	TRBV30	TRBJ1-2	-	CACEDYGYTF	TGTGCCTGCGAGGACTATGGCTACACCTTC
few	TRBV7-2	TRBJ1-5	-	CASSSHPRTTWNQPQHF	TGTGCCAGCAGCTCCCACCCCCGGACAACTTGGAATCAGCCCCAGCATTTT
-	TRBV27	TRBJ1-2	TRBD1	CASSSRQGDYGYTF	TGTGCCAGCAGTTCCAGACAGGGCGACTATGGCTACACCTTC
once	TRBV2	TRBJ1-2	-	CASGRSNGYTF	TGTGCCAGTGGCAGATCAAATGGCTACACCTTC
-	TRBV7-6	TRBJ1-5	-	CASSSRGNQPQHF	TGTGCCAGCAGCTCCCGGGGCAATCAGCCCCAGCATTTT
few	TRBV7-9	TRBJ2-3	TRBD2	CASSSTSGRGDTQYF	TGTGCCAGCAGCTCGACTAGCGGGAGGGGTGATACGCAGTATTTT
once	TRBV2	TRBJ1-2	-	CASMDTRRRLGYTF	TGTGCCAGCATGGACACTCGCCGGCGGCTCGGCTACACCTTC
-	TRBV5-1	TRBJ2-1	-	CASSFGIYNEQFF	TGCGCCAGCAGCTTCGGGATCTACAATGAGCAGTTCTTC
-	TRBV6-6	TRBJ2-1	TRBD1	CASSYPGTGGIDEQFF	TGTGCCAGCAGTTACCCCGGGACAGGGGGCATCGATGAGCAGTTCTTC
-	TRBV4-1	TRBJ2-7	TRBD1	CASSQRQGGYEQYF	TGCGCCAGCAGCCAGCGACAGGGTGGCTACGAGCAGTACTTC
-	TRBV6-4	TRBJ2-7	TRBD2	CASSELAGGTYEQYF	TGTGCCAGCAGTGAATTAGCGGGAGGTACCTACGAGCAGTACTTC
-	TRBV11-2	TRBJ2-1	-	CASSPNHNEQFF	TGTGCCAGCAGTCCTAATCACAATGAGCAGTTCTTC
-	TRBV5-1	TRBJ2-7	-	CASSLGGGGGYEQYF	TGCGCCAGCAGCTTGGGGGGGGGCGGAGGTTACGAGCAGTACTTC
-	TRBV6-1	TRBJ1-2	-	CASSEVGGGYGYTF	TGTGCCAGCAGTGAAGTTGGGGGGGGCTATGGCTACACCTTC
few	TRBV7-9	TRBJ2-7	-	CASSQPLDGTYEQYF	TGTGCCAGCAGCCAACCTCTGGACGGGACCTACGAGCAGTACTTC
once	TRBV14	TRBJ2-2	TRBD1	CASSHGQGRAGELFF	TGTGCCAGCAGCCACGGACAGGGGCGCGCCGGGGAGCTGTTTTTT
-	TRBV19	TRBJ2-1	TRBD2	CASRKLAGVSYNEQFF	TGTGCCAGTAGAAAACTAGCGGGAGTGTCCTACAATGAGCAGTTCTTC
-	TRBV6-5	TRBJ2-1	TRBD2	CASSTLAGHNEQFF	TGTGCCAGCAGTACGCTAGCGGGTCACAATGAGCAGTTCTTC
-	TRBV15	TRBJ2-1	-	CATTRGGLAEYNEQFF	TGTGCCACCACCAGGGGAGGGCTAGCGGAATACAATGAGCAGTTCTTC
-	TRBV27	TRBJ1-1	TRBD1	CASSLAAGGEAFF	TGTGCCAGCAGTTTAGCGGCAGGGGGTGAAGCTTTCTTT
once	TRBV2	TRBJ2-2	TRBD2	CASSPSGRGTGELFF	TGTGCCAGCAGTCCCAGCGGGAGAGGCACCGGGGAGCTGTTTTTT
-	TRBV27	TRBJ1-2	-	CASSLSVRGSGYTF	TGTGCCAGCAGTTTATCGGTCAGGGGTTCCGGCTACACCTTC
-	TRBV11-3	TRBJ2-1	TRBD1	CASSLWDRRDEQFF	TGTGCCAGCAGCTTGTGGGACAGGAGGGATGAGCAGTTCTTC
-	TRBV5-1	TRBJ1-2	TRBD1	CASSLRQGSNYGYTF	TGCGCCAGCAGCTTGAGACAGGGATCTAACTATGGCTACACCTTC
-	TRBV18	TRBJ2-7	TRBD2	CASSPTDRLAGVYEQYF	TGTGCCAGCTCACCTACCGATAGACTAGCGGGAGTGTACGAGCAGTACTTC
-	TRBV6-5	TRBJ2-7	-	CASSYAGYEQYF	TGTGCCAGCAGTTACGCCGGCTACGAGCAGTACTTC
-	TRBV6-5	TRBJ2-7	-	CASRRTGIGEQYF	TGTGCCAGCAGGCGTACAGGGATCGGCGAGCAGTACTTC
-	TRBV30	TRBJ2-1	TRBD1	CAWSVKGARYNEQFF	TGTGCCTGGAGTGTAAAGGGGGCTCGCTACAATGAGCAGTTCTTC
-	TRBV7-9	TRBJ2-3	TRBD2	CASSFGGAGGTDTQYF	TGTGCCAGCAGCTTTGGTGGAGCGGGAGGGACAGATACGCAGTATTTT
-	TRBV7-2	TRBJ1-1	-	CASSLRIHLRGADTEAFF	TGTGCCAGCAGCTTACGGATCCATTTGCGGGGTGCGGACACTGAAGCTTTCTTT